This T cell receptor (beta chain) was sequenced in a study of molecular identifiers for immune sequencing clone quantification. The CDR3 has 17 residues. Germline CDR1 LGHNT, CDR2 FRNRAP. V was trimmed by 9 bases and J by 2 bases, leaving 24 bases between them. Previously published methods and listed TCR primers were used for the bulk TCR libraries. TCRdb reanalysed the PCR reads using MiXCR and keeps one entry per CDR3 protein. The sample records some 650,000 distinct CDR3 sequences, nearly 20% being singletons. Points on this clonotype: Its target is not known. A read error is possible here, since a much larger clone lies one base away.

Study findings and constraints: Clones exceeding 20 RNA copies carried over 98% of effector molecules but under 1% of naive-cell molecules.

Sequenced: naive CD8+ T cells from blood, with Jurkat cell RNA spiked in. This sample's subset: FACS-sorted CD8+CD4-CCR7+CD45RA+ naive T cells. V usage is TRBV12-5 and J usage is TRBJ2-3; D gene uncertain. This sequence originates from a human donor in good health. Some libraries in this study had Jurkat cell RNA spiked in. In DNA form, the CDR3 reads TGTGCTAGAGGTGATGATTCGGATCCAGAAATCACAGATACGCAGTATTTT. It codes for CARGDDSDPEITDTQYF.